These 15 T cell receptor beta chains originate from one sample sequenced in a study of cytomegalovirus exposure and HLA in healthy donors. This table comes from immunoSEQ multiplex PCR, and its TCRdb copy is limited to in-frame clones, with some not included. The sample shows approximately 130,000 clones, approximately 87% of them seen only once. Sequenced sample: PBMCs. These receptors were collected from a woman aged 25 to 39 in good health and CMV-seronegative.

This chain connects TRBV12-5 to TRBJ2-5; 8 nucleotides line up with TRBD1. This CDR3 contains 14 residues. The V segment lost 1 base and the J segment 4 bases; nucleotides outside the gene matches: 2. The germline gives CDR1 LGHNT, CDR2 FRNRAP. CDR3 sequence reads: CASGLGTGGETQYF. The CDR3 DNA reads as TGTGCTAGTGGTTTGGGTACAGGGGGAGAGACCCAGTACTTC.

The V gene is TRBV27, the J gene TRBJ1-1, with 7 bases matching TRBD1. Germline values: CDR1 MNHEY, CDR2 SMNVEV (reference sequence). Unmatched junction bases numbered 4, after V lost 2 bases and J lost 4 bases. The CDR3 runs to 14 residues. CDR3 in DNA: TGTGCCAGCAGTTTAAAAGGGGGCCGCACTGAAGCTTTCTTT. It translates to CASSLKGGRTEAFF.

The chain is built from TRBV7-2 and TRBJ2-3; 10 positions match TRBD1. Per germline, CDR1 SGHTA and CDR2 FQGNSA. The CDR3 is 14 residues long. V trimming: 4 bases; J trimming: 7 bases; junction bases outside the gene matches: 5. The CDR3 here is CASSSRQGAYTQYF. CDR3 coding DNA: TGTGCCAGCAGCTCCCGACAGGGGGCATATACGCAGTATTTT.

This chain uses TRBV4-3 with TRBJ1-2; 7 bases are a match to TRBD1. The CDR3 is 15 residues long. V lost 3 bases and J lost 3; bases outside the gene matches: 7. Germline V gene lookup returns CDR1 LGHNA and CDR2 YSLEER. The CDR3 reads CASSQGTESYYGYTF. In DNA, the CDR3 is TGCGCCAGCAGCCAGGGGACAGAATCCTACTATGGCTACACCTTC.

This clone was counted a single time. In nucleotides, the CDR3 is TGTGCCAGCAGAGGCGACAGGTATGATGGCACTGAAGCTTTCTTT. It yields the protein CASRGDRYDGTEAFF. This chain uses TRBV6-5 with TRBJ1-1; D may be TRBD1 (6 bases). This CDR3 is 15 amino acids long. Germline V gives CDR1 MNHEY, CDR2 SVGAGI. The ends were cut back, 6 bases at V and 4 bases at J, with 18 bases in the middle.

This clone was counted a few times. The CDR3 nucleotides are TGTGCCAGCAGCCGGACATCCTACGAGCAGTACTTC. As protein: CASSRTSYEQYF. The chain employs TRBV7-8 and TRBJ2-7; D perhaps matches TRBD1 (5 bases). The CDR3 contains 12 residues. From germline, CDR1 is SGHVS and CDR2 FQNEAQ. The germline V and J ends were trimmed by 5 bases and 1 base, with 6 bases remaining between them.

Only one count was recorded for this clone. The CDR3, as DNA: TGCGCCAGCAGCTTGGACAGCCACATGAACACTGAAGCTTTCTTT. This translates into CASSLDSHMNTEAFF. The chain links TRBV5-1 to TRBJ1-1, with no clear D. The CDR3 spans 15 residues. CDR1 is SGHRS, CDR2 YFSETQ, per germline. V dropped 0 bases and J dropped 0 bases, with 9 bases sitting between them. The variable domain in full, with the rest retrieved from reference TRBV5-1 and TRBJ1-1, is KAGVTQTPRYLIKTRGQQVTLSCSPISGHRSVSWYQQTPGQGLQFLFEYFSETQRNKGNFPGRFSGRQFSNSRSEMNVSTLELGDSALYLCASSLDSHMNTEAFFGQGTRLTVV.

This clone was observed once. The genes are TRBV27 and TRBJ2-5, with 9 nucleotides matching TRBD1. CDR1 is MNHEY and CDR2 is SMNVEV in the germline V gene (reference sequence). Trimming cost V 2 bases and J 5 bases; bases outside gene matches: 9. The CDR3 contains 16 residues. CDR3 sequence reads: CASSLTRTGVGETQYF. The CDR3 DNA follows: TGTGCCAGCAGTTTAACTCGGACAGGGGTGGGGGAGACCCAGTACTTC.

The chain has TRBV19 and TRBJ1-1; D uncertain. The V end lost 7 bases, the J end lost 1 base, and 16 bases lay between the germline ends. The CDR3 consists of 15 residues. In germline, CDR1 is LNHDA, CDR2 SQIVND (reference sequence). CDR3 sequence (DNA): TGTGCCAGTACCCCTTCGTGGAGGAGGAACACTGAAGCTTTCTTT. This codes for CASTPSWRRNTEAFF.

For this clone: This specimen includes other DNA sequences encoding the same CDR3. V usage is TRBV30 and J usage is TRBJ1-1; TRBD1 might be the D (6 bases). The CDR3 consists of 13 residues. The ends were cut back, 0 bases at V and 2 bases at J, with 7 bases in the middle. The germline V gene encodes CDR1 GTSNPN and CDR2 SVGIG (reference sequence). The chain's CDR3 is CAWSVGANTEAFF. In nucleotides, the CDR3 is TGTGCCTGGAGTGTGGGGGCTAACACTGAAGCTTTCTTT.

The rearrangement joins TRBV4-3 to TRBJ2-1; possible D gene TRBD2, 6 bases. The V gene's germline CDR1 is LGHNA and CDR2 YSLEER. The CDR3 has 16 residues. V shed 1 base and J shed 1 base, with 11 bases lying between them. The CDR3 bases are TGCGCCAGCAGCCAAGGCCCCGGGAGATCCTACAATGAGCAGTTCTTC. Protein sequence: CASSQGPGRSYNEQFF.

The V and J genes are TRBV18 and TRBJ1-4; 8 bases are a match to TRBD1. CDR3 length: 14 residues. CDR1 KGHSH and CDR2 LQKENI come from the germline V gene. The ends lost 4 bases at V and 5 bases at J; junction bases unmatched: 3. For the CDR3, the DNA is TGTGCCAGCTCACGGACAGGGCACAATGAAAAACTGTTTTTT. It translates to CASSRTGHNEKLFF.

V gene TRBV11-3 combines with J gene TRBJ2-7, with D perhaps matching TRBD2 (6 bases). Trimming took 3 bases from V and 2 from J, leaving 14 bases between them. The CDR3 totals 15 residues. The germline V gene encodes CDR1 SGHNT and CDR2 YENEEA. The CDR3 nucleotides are TGTGCCAGCAGCTTCTCGACCGGCGGGGCCTACGAGCAGTACTTC. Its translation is CASSFSTGGAYEQYF.

CDR3 amino acids: CASSFLSRTQYF. The DNA of the CDR3 is TGTGCCAGCAGCTTCCTCTCGAGGACCCAGTACTTC. The V gene is TRBV7-2, the J gene TRBJ2-5, with no clear D. The germline gives CDR1 SGHTA, CDR2 FQGNSA. The V end lost 3 bases, the J end lost 7 bases, and 9 bases lay between the germline ends. This CDR3 region has 12 residues.

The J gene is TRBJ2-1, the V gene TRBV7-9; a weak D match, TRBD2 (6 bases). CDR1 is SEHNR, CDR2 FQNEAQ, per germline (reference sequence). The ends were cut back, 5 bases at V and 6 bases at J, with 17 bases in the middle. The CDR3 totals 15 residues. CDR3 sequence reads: CASSPGLASFNEQFF. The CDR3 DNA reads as TGTGCCAGCAGCCCGGGGCTAGCGAGTTTCAATGAGCAGTTCTTC.